This entry concerns a single T cell receptor (beta chain). These data belong to a study of blood T cell repertoires in COVID-19. Whole-study context: T cells, B-cell-depleted T cells, or PBMCs provided the cDNA or gDNA that served as material.

Sequencing was performed with immunoSEQ multiplex PCR; in TCRdb, only in-frame clones are kept and a portion is missing. The table lists 130,000 to 150,000 clones, about 90% of them singletons. Cohort 3 recovery required two negative PCRs, clearance, or symptom resolution. The sequence came from a man aged 60-69 years who had recovered from COVID-19. What was sequenced was PBMCs or T cells enriched from blood (not recorded which).

The CDR3 sequence: CASSEARDRYTGELFF. CDR3 nucleotides: TGTGCCAGCAGTGAAGCGCGGGACAGGTACACCGGGGAGCTGTTTTTT. The gene calls are TRBV6-1 and TRBJ2-2, with TRBD1 matching over 8 bases. The ends lost 0 bases at V and 3 bases at J; junction bases unmatched: 3. The germline V gene encodes CDR1 MNHNS and CDR2 SASEGT. This CDR3 has 16 amino acids.